This T cell receptor beta chain was sequenced for a study of blood T cell repertoires in COVID-19 (dated by TCRdb to 2018 to 2020). Some background on the complete study: The collaborator samples originated in the United States, Italy and Spain and spanned the acute and convalescent phases of COVID-19. The material from the prospective study consisted of cDNA or gDNA derived from T cells, B-cell-depleted T cells, or PBMCs. Subjects who had been exposed to COVID-19, were actively infected with it, or had recovered from it provided the deeply sampled blood TCRbeta repertoires that made up the dataset. A freely available public database, intended as a resource for researchers studying the immune response to SARS-CoV-2, is where the repertoires were released. The samples were drawn from two sources: the first 160 participants of the ongoing ImmuneRACE study, and about 1,300 subjects contributed by 6 global collaborators. Sample metadata almost always included a de-identified subject ID, COVID-19 status, age in years and sex. Where available, HLA class I and class II types were obtained from metadata supplied by the sample provider rather than from assay-based typing.

Per the germline V gene, SGHTA is the CDR1 and FQGNSA is the CDR2. V is pruned by 2 bases and J by 4 bases, leaving 8 bases of the junction without a gene match. The CDR3 has 15 amino acids, counting the end cysteine and phenylalanine. Just the 45-base CDR3 DNA is kept, in frame starting at base 1. Findings and caveats that apply to the study as a whole: The amount of clinical and demographic metadata varied by source and participant and was provided uncurated.

Comments on this clone: Its antigen specificity is not known. It has no much larger one-base neighbor in the sample; base qualities were not kept.

TCRbeta CDR3 regions were amplified from genomic DNA using the immunoSEQ Assay, a bias-controlled multiplex PCR. In the paper's pipeline: The number of nucleated cells in each sample was estimated from the amplification of reference gene primers within the assay. Sequence reads were collapsed and filtered to measure the absolute abundance of every unique TCRbeta CDR3 rearrangement. Productive Simpson clonality was computed per sample as the square root of Simpson's diversity index over productive rearrangements. TCRdb provides this immuneACCESS table in a form limited to in-frame rearrangements. Some clones are lacking; in checked studies, under half of them reflect an unresolved V gene, and why the rest are absent is not known. D and trimming come from the DNA, and the V and J calls and clone size come from that table. For this sample there are 200,000 to 250,000 clones; around three quarters appear just once. The ten largest clones represent 7.2% of the sample.

Each collaborating institution followed its own protocols to collect whole blood in K2EDTA tubes. Collaborator samples were shipped for TCRbeta analysis as frozen whole blood, isolated PBMCs, or DNA extracted from either sample type. This sequence originates from a woman in her sixties or seventies with acute or convalescent COVID-19. The chain was built from TRBV7-2 and TRBJ2-7, and TRBD2 matches 7 of the central bases. Sequencing used peripheral blood. Here the CDR3 is given as CASSLPTQAGYEQYF. The sequenced DNA is TGTGCCAGCAGCTTACCCACCCAAGCGGGGTACGAGCAGTACTTC.